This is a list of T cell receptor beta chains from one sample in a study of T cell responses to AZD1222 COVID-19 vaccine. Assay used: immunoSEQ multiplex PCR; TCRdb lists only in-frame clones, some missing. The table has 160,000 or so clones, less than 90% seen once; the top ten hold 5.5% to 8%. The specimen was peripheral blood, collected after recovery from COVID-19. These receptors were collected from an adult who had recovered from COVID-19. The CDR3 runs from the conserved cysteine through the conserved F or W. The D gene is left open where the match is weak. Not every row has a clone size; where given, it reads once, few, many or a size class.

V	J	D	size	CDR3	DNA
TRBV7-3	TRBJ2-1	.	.	CASSLNNEQFF	TGTGCCAGCAGCTTAAATAATGAGCAGTTCTTC
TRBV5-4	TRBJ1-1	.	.	CASSPSGHRNTEAFF	TGTGCCAGCAGCCCAAGCGGACACCGGAACACTGAAGCTTTCTTT
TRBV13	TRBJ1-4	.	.	CASSLGGNEKLFF	TGTGCCAGCAGCTTAGGGGGGAATGAAAAACTGTTTTTT
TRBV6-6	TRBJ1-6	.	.	CASSSQGSSLHF	TGTGCCAGCAGCAGCCAGGGCTCTTCCCTCCACTTT
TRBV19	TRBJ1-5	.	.	CASSMATEGWNQPQHF	TGTGCCAGTAGTATGGCCACGGAAGGGTGGAATCAGCCCCAGCATTTT
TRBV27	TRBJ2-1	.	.	CASSSGLTGADNEQFF	TGTGCCAGCAGTTCGGGACTGACTGGGGCGGACAATGAGCAGTTCTTC
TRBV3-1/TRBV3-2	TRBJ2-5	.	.	CASSQGSRSLTQYF	TGTGCCAGCAGCCAAGGATCCCGCAGTCTAACCCAGTACTTC
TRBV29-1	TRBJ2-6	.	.	CSVEDEGQELVSGANVLTF	TGCAGCGTTGAAGATGAGGGGCAGGAACTAGTCTCTGGGGCCAACGTCCTGACTTTC
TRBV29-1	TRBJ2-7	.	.	CSAGDSSYNEQYF	TGCAGCGCAGGGGACTCTTCCTACAACGAGCAGTACTTC
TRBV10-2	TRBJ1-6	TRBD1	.	CASRETGFDSPLHF	TGCGCCAGCAGAGAGACAGGGTTCGATTCACCCCTCCACTTT
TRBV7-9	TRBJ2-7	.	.	CASSISADSDFSYEQYF	TGTGCCAGCAGCATCAGCGCGGACAGCGATTTCTCCTACGAGCAGTACTTC
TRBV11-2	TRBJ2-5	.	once	CASSSSRQETQYF	TGTGCCAGCAGCTCAAGCAGGCAAGAGACCCAGTACTTC
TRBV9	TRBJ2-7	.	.	CASSGDGSYEQYF	TGTGCCAGCAGCGGGGACGGCTCCTACGAGCAGTACTTC
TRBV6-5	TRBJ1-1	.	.	CASSSLGGNTEAFF	TGTGCCAGCAGTTCCTTGGGGGGGAACACTGAAGCTTTCTTT
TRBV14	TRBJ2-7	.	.	CASSQGTFKGYEQYF	TGTGCCAGCAGCCAAGGGACCTTCAAAGGCTACGAGCAGTACTTC
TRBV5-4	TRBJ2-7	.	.	CASSPRQVRGNYEQYF	TGTGCCAGCAGTCCTCGACAGGTGCGAGGGAACTACGAGCAGTACTTC
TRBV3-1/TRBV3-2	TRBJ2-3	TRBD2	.	CASSSLGASGGPSQSSGTQYF	TGTGCCAGCAGCTCGCTAGGGGCTAGCGGGGGTCCTTCACAAAGTTCGGGCACGCAGTATTTT